The T cell receptor beta chain described here comes from a study of T-cell reconstitution after alpha-beta-depleted transplantation in children. The study's findings and limits: One year post-transplant, T-cell counts and diversity were largely derived from T cells produced anew. Several hundred graft clones that had expanded were reportedly the source of alpha-beta T cells about two months after transplant. Some patients' high day-60 TCRbeta diversity was attributed to recipient cells surviving conditioning.

Germline CDR1 is MDHEN and CDR2 is SYDVKM. The V gene lost 7 bases and the J gene lost 6 bases, with 10 bases spanning the gap. The CDR3 sequence is 12 residues long. Unique molecular identifiers were built into the TCRbeta library. MiXCR, applied by TCRdb to the PCR reads, yields one record per CDR3 protein. The sample holds about 260,000 distinct CDR3 sequences; less than 9% are singletons and the top ten take approximately 6%. This clonotype was observed at least ten times. The antigen is not known. This TCR came from a male patient aged 10 to 17 who had a stem cell transplant for acute lymphoblastic leukemia, so the T cells may come from the graft donor. The V call is TRBV28, the J call TRBJ1-5; D gene uncertain. The material was PBMCs, mostly from graft donor cells, obtained 180 days after TCRalphabeta/CD19-depleted stem cell transplant. The DNA for the CDR3 is TGTGCCAGCAACCTTCTGGGTCAGCCCCAGCATTTT. It encodes CASNLLGQPQHF.